The 15 T cell receptor beta chains given below trace back to one sample, sequenced in a study of blood T cell repertoires in COVID-19. The assay was immunoSEQ multiplex PCR, and TCRdb's table has in-frame clones only and misses some. The sample lists roughly 65,000 clones, roughly 90% occurring once. Sequencing was performed on peripheral blood. These receptors all stem from a man between 60 and 75 years old with acute or convalescent COVID-19.

The chain is built from TRBV4-1 and TRBJ2-1, with 16 bases that match TRBD2. The length of the CDR3 is 21 residues. Per germline, CDR1 MGHRA and CDR2 YSYEKL. After removal of 0 bases from V and 2 bases from J, the junction contained 10 bases not matched to a gene. The CDR3 DNA reads as TGCGCCAGCAGCCAAGATCTGGGACTAGCGGGGGGGCTCGGCCCCTACAATGAGCAGTTCTTC. Translated, it gives CASSQDLGLAGGLGPYNEQFF.

This clone has just one count. The CDR3 DNA follows: TGTGCCAGCAGCTTGCGGTCAAGCTCCTACGAGCAGTACTTC. This sequence encodes CASSLRSSSYEQYF. This chain links TRBV7-8 with TRBJ2-7, with unresolved D. V lost 3 bases, J lost 0 bases, and 9 bases lay in between. The CDR3 totals 14 residues. CDR1 SGHVS and CDR2 FQNEAQ come from the germline V gene.

The V and J genes are TRBV11-2 and TRBJ1-2, with 7 nucleotides matching TRBD1. The germline CDR1 and CDR2 sequences are SGHAT and FQNNGV. The V gene end was trimmed by 1 base and the J gene end by 8 bases; junction bases not matched to a gene: 10. The CDR3 length is 15 residues. This CDR3 reads CASSLGGTASNGYTF. The CDR3 bases are TGTGCCAGCAGCTTAGGAGGGACAGCGTCAAACGGCTACACCTTC.

This clone was seen only a few times. This chain joins TRBV3-1 (or the pseudogene TRBV3-2) and TRBJ1-2, with D tentatively TRBD1 (6 bases). The germline CDR1 and CDR2 sequences are LGHDT and YNNKEL (reference sequence). Trimming shortened V by 3 bases and J by 3 bases, and 14 bases separated the two germline ends. The CDR3 loop spans 15 amino acids. CDR3 protein: CASSQRTARDYGYTF. The CDR3 coding sequence is TGTGCCAGCAGCCAGAGGACAGCCCGAGACTATGGCTACACCTTC.

The chain has TRBV18 and TRBJ1-4; D not certain. Trimming removed 8 bases at V and 0 bases at J, with 19 bases between. The CDR3 length is 17 residues. CDR1 is KGHSH and CDR2 is LQKENI in the germline V gene. CDR3 DNA: TGTGCCAGCACAAAGGCCTCTCCCCAGGCAACTAATGAAAAACTGTTTTTT. It yields the protein CASTKASPQATNEKLFF.

This sequence joins TRBV5-6 and TRBJ1-2, with 7 bases matching TRBD1. The CDR3 has 15 amino acids. Trimming cost V 4 bases and J 7 bases; bases outside gene matches: 13. Germline loops: CDR1 SGHDT, CDR2 YYEEEE. The CDR3 sequence is CASSLMFTGEAGYTF. The CDR3 bases are TGTGCCAGCAGCCTCATGTTTACAGGGGAGGCTGGCTACACCTTC.

This sequence joins TRBV5-4 and TRBJ1-6; D possibly corresponds to TRBD1 (6 bases). This CDR3 is built from 16 residues. Looked up from germline, CDR1 is SGHNT and CDR2 is YYREEE (reference sequence). The V gene lost 0 bases and the J gene lost 5 bases, with 12 bases spanning the gap. For the CDR3, the DNA is TGTGCCAGCAGCTTGGGGACAGTATCGGATAATTCACCCCTCCACTTT. Translated: CASSLGTVSDNSPLHF.

The V call is TRBV7-3, the J call TRBJ2-1, with TRBD1 matching over 11 bases. J was trimmed by 9 bases and V by 4 bases; bases with no gene match: 5. Per the germline V gene, CDR1 is SGHTA and CDR2 is FQGTGA. The CDR3 loop spans 14 amino acids. CDR3 protein: CASSSDRGLGEQFF. For the CDR3, the DNA is TGTGCCAGCAGCTCGGACAGGGGGCTAGGTGAGCAGTTCTTC.

This clone has just one count. The CDR3 nucleotides read TGTGCCATCAGCCTAAGTCAGGGTCCTAGTGGCTACACCTTC. It codes for CAISLSQGPSGYTF. The chain employs TRBV10-3 and TRBJ1-2; tentative D call: TRBD1 (5 bases). The germline V gene has CDR1 ENHRY and CDR2 SYGVKD. V lost 6 bases and J lost 7, with 18 bases in between. The CDR3 runs 14 residues.

The chain has TRBV19 and TRBJ1-2; tentatively, D is TRBD1 (6 bases). The CDR3 runs 15 residues. V lost 0 bases and J lost 2, with 10 bases in between. CDR1 is LNHDA, CDR2 SQIVND, per germline (reference sequence). In DNA, the CDR3 is TGTGCCAGTAGTATAGATCAAGGGACAAACTATGGCTACACCTTC. Its protein product is CASSIDQGTNYGYTF.

This chain uses TRBV9 with TRBJ2-2; TRBD1 agrees at 8 bases. The CDR3 is 16 amino acids. The germline gives CDR1 SGDLS, CDR2 YYNGEE. V was pared by 4 bases and J by 1 base, with 6 bases of the junction left unmatched. CDR3 sequence: CASSPWTGLNTGELFF. The CDR3 bases are TGTGCCAGCAGCCCCTGGACAGGGCTGAACACCGGGGAGCTGTTTTTT.

The genes are TRBV27 and TRBJ1-2; 9 bases are a match to TRBD1. The trim removed 6 bases at V and 4 bases at J, leaving 9 bases unmatched. This CDR3 has 15 amino acids. Per the germline V gene, CDR1 is MNHEY and CDR2 is SMNVEV (reference sequence). In nucleotides, the CDR3 is TGTGCCAGCAGCTCGCCGGGACAGGGTAGCTATGGCTACACCTTC. Its translation: CASSSPGQGSYGYTF.

The V gene is TRBV2, the J gene TRBJ1-5; D possibly corresponds to TRBD1 (5 bases). Trimming cost V 6 bases and J 7 bases, with 22 bases left between them. From germline, CDR1 is SNHLY and CDR2 FYNNEI. The CDR3 runs to 16 residues. The CDR3 DNA follows: TGTGCCAGCAGCCAAGGTCGACGTGGGGGGGGACAGCCCCAGCATTTT. Its translation is CASSQGRRGGGQPQHF.

The V gene is TRBV5-1, the J gene TRBJ1-2; 7 nucleotides line up with TRBD1. Germline CDR1 and CDR2: SGHRS and YFSETQ. This CDR3 region has 14 residues. Trimming took 4 bases from V and 2 from J; bases not matched to a gene: 5. The chain's CDR3 is CASSTGQTNYGYTF. The CDR3 DNA reads TGCGCCAGCAGCACGGGACAGACCAACTATGGCTACACCTTC.

The rearrangement joins TRBV5-1 to TRBJ1-6, with TRBD1 identical over 7 bases. V trimming: 0 bases; J trimming: 8 bases; junction bases outside the gene matches: 2. Germline V gene lookup returns CDR1 SGHRS and CDR2 YFSETQ. The CDR3 sequence is 14 residues long. This CDR3 is CASSLVGQDSPLHF. As DNA, the CDR3 is TGCGCCAGCAGCTTGGTAGGACAGGATTCACCCCTCCACTTT.